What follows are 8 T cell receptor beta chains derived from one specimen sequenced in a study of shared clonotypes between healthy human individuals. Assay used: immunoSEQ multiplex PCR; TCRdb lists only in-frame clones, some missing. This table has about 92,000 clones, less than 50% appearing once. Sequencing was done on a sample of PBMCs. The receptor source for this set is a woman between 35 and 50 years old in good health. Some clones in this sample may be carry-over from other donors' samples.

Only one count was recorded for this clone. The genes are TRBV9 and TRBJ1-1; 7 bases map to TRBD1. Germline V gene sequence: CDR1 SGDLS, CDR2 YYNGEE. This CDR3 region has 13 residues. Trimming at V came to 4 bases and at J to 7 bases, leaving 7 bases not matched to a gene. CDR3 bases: TGTGCCAGCAGCCAAGGGGGCCTCAATGAAGCTTTCTTT. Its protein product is CASSQGGLNEAFF.

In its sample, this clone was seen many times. Written as DNA, the CDR3 is TGTGCCAGCAGCCGGGACATTTCCACCGGGGAGCTGTTTTTT. Its translation: CASSRDISTGELFF. The chain joins TRBV6-4 to TRBJ2-2, with D tentatively TRBD1 (6 bases). This CDR3 region has 14 residues. Deletions cut 6 bases from V and 4 bases from J, with 12 bases between. Germline V gene data show CDR1 as MRHNA and CDR2 as SNTAGT.

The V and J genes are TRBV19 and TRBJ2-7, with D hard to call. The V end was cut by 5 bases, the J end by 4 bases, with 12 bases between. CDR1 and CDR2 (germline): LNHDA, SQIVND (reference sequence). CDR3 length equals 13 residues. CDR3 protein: CASSADGLYEQYF. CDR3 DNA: TGTGCCAGTAGTGCGGACGGCCTTTACGAGCAGTACTTC.

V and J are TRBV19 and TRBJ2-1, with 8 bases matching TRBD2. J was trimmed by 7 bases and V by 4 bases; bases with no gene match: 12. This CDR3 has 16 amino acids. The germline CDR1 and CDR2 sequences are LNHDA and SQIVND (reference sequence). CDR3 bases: TGTGCCAGTAGTAGTCCCGTGAGCGGGAGAAGAAATGAGCAGTTCTTC. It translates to CASSSPVSGRRNEQFF.

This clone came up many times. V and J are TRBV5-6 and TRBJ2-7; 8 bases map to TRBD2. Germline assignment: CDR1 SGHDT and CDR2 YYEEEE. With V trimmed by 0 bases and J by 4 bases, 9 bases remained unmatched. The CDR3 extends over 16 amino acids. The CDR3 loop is CASSLAGGRRVYEQYF. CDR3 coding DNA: TGTGCCAGCAGCTTGGCAGGCGGGAGGCGGGTGTACGAGCAGTACTTC.

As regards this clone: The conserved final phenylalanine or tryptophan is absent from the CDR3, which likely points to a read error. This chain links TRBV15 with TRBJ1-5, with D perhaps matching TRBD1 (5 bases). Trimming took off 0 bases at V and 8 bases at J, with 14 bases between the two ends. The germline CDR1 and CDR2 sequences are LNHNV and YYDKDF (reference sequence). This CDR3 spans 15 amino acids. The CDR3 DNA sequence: TGTGCCACCAGCAGAGATGGGACGGCCACGGAGCCCCAGCATCTT. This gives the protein CATSRDGTATEPQHL.

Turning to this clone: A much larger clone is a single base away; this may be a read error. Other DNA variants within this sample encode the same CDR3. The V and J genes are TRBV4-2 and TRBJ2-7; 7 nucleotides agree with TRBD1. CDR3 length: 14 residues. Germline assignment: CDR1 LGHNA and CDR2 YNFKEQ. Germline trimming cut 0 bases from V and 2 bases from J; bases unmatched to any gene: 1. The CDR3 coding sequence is TGTGCCAGCAGCCAAGACAGGGGGACCTACGAGCAGTACTTC. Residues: CASSQDRGTYEQYF.

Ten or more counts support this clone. The CDR3 here is CASSPRQGVAFF. The CDR3 DNA reads TGTGCCAGCAGTCCGCGCCAGGGGGTAGCTTTCTTT. The chain carries TRBV2 and TRBJ1-1; 7 bases line up with TRBD1. The junction had 7 bases not matched to a gene; V was cut back by 5 bases and J by 10 bases. This CDR3 is built from 12 residues. Per germline, CDR1 SNHLY and CDR2 FYNNEI. Together with reference TRBV2 and TRBJ1-1, the CDR3 gives the full variable domain: EPEVTQTPSHQVTQMGQEVILRCVPISNHLYFYWYRQILGQKVEFLVSFYNNEISEKSEIFDDQFSVERPDGSNFTLKIRSTKLEDSAMYFCASSPRQGVAFFGQGTRLTVV.